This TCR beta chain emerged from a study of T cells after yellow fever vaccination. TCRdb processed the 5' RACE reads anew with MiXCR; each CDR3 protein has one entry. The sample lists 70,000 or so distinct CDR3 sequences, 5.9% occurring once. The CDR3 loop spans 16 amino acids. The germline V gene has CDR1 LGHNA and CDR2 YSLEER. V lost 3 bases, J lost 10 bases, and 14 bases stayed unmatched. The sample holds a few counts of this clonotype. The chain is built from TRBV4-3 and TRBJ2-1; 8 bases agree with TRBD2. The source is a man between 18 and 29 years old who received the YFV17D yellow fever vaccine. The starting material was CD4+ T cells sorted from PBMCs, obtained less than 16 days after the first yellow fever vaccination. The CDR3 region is CASSHLRGLVTGEQFF. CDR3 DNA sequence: TGCGCCAGCAGCCACCTTAGGGGACTAGTAACGGGCGAGCAGTTCTTC.